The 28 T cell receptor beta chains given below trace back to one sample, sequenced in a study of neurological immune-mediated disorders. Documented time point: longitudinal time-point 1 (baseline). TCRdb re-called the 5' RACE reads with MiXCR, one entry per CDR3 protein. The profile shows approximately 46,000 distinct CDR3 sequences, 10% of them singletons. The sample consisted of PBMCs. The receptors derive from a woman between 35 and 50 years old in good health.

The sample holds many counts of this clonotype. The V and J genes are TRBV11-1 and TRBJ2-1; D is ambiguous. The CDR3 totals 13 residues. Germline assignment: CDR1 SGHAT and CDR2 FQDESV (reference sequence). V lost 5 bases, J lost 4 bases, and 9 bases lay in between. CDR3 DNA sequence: TGTGCCAGCAGCCTGAGTAGATACAATGAGCAGTTCTTC. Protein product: CASSLSRYNEQFF.

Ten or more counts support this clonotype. The CDR3 sequence: CASRLFGTNTEAFF. The DNA of the CDR3 is TGCGCCAGCAGACTCTTCGGGACCAACACTGAAGCTTTCTTT. The chain joins TRBV4-1 to TRBJ1-1; weak D call: TRBD1 (5 bases). CDR1 MGHRA and CDR2 YSYEKL come from the germline V gene. The CDR3 is 14 residues long. Trimming removed 6 bases at V and 2 bases at J, with 13 bases between.

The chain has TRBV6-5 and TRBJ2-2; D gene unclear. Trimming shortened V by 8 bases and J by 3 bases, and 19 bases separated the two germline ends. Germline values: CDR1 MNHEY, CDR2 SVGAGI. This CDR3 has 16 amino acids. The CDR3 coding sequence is TGTGCCAGCCGCGGAAGGGCAATGCTTGACACCGGGGAGCTGTTTTTT. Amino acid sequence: CASRGRAMLDTGELFF.

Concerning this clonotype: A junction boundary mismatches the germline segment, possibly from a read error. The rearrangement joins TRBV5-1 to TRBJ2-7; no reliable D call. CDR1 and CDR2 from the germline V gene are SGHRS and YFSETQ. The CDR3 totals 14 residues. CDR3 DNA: TGCGCAAGCATCTTGCAACCGACGCGCTACGAGCAGTACTTC. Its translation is CASILQPTRYEQYF.

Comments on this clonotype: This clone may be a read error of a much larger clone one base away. Here the CDR3 DNA reads TGCGCCAGCAGTGAGAGGGGTTTAACTGAAGCTTTCTTT. Translated, it gives CASSERGLTEAFF. The genes are TRBV10-2 and TRBJ1-1; D is perhaps TRBD1 (5 bases). The germline V gene has CDR1 WSHSY and CDR2 SAAADI. The CDR3 contains 13 residues. Trimming pared 2 bases from V and 5 bases from J, leaving 9 bases between.

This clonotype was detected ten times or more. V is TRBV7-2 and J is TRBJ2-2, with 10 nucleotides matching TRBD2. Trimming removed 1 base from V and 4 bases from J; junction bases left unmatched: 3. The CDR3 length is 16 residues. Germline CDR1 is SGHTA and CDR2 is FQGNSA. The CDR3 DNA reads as TGTGCCAGCAGCTTAGTCAGCGGGAGGGTCACCGGGGAGCTGTTTTTT. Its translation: CASSLVSGRVTGELFF.

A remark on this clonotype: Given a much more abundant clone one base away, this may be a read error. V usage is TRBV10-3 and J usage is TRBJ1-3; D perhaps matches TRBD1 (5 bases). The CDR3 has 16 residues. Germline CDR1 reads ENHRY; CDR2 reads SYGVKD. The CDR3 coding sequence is TGTGCCATCAGCTTTGGCGGGGGAAGGTCTGGAAAAACCATATATTTT. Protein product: CAISFGGGRSGKTIYF.

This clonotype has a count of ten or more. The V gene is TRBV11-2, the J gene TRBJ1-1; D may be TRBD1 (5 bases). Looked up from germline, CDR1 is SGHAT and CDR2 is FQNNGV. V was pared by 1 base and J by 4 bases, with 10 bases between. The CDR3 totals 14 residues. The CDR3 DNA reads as TGTGCCAGCAGCTTAGGGGGGGGATTCACTGAAGCTTTCTTT. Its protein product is CASSLGGGFTEAFF. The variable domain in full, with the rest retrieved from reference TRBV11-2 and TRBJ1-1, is EAGVAQSPRYKIIEKRQSVAFWCNPISGHATLYWYQQILGQGPKLLIQFQNNGVVDDSQLPKDRFSAERLKGVDSTLKIQPAKLEDSAVYLCASSLGGGFTEAFFGQGTRLTVV.

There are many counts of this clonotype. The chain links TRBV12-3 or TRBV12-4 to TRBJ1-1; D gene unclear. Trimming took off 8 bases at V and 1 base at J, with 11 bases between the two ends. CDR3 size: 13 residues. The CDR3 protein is CASGDWGNTEAFF. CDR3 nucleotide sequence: TGTGCCAGCGGGGATTGGGGGAACACTGAAGCTTTCTTT.

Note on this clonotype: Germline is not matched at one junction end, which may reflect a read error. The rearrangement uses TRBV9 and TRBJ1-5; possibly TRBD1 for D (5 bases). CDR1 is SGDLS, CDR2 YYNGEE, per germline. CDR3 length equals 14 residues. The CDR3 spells CARSAGHVNQPQHF. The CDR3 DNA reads TGTGCCAGGAGCGCTGGACACGTCAATCAGCCCCAGCATTTT.

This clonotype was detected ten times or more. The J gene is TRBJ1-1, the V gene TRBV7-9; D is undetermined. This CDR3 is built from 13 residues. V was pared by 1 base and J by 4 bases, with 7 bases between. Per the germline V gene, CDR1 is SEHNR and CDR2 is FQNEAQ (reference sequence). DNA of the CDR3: TGTGCCAGCAGCTTAGGTTCGGGCACTGAAGCTTTCTTT. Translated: CASSLGSGTEAFF. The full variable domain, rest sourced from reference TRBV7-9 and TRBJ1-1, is DTGVSQNPRHKITKRGQNVTFRCDPISEHNRLYWYRQTLGQGPEFLTYFQNEAQLEKSRLLSDRFSAERPKGSFSTLEIQRTEQGDSAMYLCASSLGSGTEAFFGQGTRLTVV.

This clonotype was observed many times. The CDR3 is CASLTQPSDNEQFF. CDR3 coding DNA: TGCGCCAGCCTCACCCAGCCCTCTGACAATGAGCAGTTCTTC. The chain employs TRBV5-1 and TRBJ2-1; unclear D gene. V was pared by 7 bases and J by 5 bases, with 16 bases between. Germline V gene sequence: CDR1 SGHRS, CDR2 YFSETQ. CDR3 length: 14 amino acids.

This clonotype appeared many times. The CDR3 protein is CSARVDLTGGETQYF. In DNA form, the CDR3 reads TGCAGTGCTAGAGTTGACTTAACAGGGGGAGAGACCCAGTACTTC. The chain is built from TRBV20-1 and TRBJ2-5, with 8 positions matching TRBD1. Losses at the gene ends were 1 base for V and 4 bases for J; bases not matched to a gene: 8. CDR3 length equals 15 residues. Germline assignment: CDR1 DFQATT and CDR2 SNEGSKA (reference sequence).

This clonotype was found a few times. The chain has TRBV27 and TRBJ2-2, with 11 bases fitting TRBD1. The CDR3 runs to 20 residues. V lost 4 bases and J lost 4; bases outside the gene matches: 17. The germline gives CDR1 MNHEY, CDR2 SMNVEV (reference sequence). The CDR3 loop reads CASSSHRDRGSREFTGELFF. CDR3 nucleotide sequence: TGTGCCAGCAGTTCTCACCGGGACAGGGGGTCGCGGGAGTTCACCGGGGAGCTGTTTTTT.

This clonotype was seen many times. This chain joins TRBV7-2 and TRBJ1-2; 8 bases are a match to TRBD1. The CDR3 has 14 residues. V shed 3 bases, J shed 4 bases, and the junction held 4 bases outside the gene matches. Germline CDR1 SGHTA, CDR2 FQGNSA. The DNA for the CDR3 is TGTGCCAGCAGCTTCATCGACAGGGGCTATGGCTACACCTTC. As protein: CASSFIDRGYGYTF.

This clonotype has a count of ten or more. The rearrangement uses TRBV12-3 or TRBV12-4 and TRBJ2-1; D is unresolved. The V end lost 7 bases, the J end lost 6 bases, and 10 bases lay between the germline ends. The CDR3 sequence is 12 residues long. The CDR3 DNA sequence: TGTGCCAGCAACGAATGGCCCAATGAGCAGTTCTTC. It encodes CASNEWPNEQFF.

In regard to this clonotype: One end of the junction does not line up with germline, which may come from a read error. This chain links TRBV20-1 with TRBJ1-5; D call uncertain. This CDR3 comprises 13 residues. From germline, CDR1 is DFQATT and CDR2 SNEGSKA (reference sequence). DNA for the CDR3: TGCAGTGCTAGGGGCCGGGGTCATAAGCCACAGCATTTT. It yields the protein CSARGRGHKPQHF.

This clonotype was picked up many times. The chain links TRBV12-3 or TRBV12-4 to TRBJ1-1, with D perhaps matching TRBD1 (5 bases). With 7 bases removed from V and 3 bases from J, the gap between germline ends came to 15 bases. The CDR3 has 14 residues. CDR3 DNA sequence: TGTGCCAGCACCCCTCTGGGAGGGGACACTGAAGCTTTCTTT. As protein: CASTPLGGDTEAFF.

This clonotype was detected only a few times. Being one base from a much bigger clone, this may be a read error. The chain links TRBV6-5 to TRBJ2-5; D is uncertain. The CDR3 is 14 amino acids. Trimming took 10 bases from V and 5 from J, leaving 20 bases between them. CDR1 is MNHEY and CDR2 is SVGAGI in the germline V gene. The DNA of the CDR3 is TGTGCCAACAGACAAGGACGGTCCCAGGAGACCCAGTACTTC. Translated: CANRQGRSQETQYF.

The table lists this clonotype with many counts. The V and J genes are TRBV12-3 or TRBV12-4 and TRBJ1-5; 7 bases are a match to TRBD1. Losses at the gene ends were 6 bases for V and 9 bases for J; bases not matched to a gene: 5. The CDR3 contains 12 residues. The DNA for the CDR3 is TGTGCCAGCAGGCCAGGGGGTGGGCCCCAGCATTTT. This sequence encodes CASRPGGGPQHF.

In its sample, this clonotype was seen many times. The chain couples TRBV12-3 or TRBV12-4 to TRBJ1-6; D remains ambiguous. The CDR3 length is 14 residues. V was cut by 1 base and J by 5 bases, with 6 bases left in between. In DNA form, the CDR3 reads TGTGCCAGCAGTTTAGGGTGGGATAATTCACCCCTCCACTTT. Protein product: CASSLGWDNSPLHF.

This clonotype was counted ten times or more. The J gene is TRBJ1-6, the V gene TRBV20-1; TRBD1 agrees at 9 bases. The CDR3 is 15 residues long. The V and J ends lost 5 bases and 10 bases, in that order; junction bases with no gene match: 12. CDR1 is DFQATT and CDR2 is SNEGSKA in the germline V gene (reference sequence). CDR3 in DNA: TGCAGTGCTGGGATGGGGACAGGGATCAACTCACCCCTCCACTTT. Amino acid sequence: CSAGMGTGINSPLHF.

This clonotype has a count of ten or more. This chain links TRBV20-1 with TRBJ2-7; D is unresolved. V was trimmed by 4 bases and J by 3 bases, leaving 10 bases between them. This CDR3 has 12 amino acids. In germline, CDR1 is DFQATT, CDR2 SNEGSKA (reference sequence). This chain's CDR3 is CSAKRSGYEQYF. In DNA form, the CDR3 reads TGCAGTGCTAAACGCTCGGGCTACGAGCAGTACTTC.

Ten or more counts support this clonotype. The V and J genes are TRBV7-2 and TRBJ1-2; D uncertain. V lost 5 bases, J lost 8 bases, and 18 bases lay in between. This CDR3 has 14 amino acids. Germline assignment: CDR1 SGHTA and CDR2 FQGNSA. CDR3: CASSRWSTPGGYTF. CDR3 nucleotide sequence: TGTGCCAGCAGCCGTTGGTCCACCCCCGGGGGCTACACCTTC.

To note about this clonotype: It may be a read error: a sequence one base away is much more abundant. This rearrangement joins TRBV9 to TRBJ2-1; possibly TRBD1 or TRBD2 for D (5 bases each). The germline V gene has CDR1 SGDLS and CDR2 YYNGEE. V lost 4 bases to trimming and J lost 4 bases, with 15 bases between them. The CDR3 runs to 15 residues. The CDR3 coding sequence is TGTGCCAGCAGCATAATGGGGGAGTATTACAATGAGCAGTTCTTC. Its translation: CASSIMGEYYNEQFF.

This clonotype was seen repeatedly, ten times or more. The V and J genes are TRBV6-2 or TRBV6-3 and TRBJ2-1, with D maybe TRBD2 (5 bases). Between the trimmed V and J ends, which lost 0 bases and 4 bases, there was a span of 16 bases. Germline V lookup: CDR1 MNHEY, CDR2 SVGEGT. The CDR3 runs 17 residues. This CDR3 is CASSYSMERSTYNEQFF. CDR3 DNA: TGTGCCAGCAGTTACTCGATGGAGCGGAGCACGTACAATGAGCAGTTCTTC.

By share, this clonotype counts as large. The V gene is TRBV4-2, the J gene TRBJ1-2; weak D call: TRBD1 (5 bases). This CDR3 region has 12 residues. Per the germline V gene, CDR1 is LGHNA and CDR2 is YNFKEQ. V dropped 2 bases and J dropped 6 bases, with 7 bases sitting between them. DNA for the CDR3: TGTGCCAGCAGCCAAAACAGGAATGGCTACACCTTC. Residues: CASSQNRNGYTF.

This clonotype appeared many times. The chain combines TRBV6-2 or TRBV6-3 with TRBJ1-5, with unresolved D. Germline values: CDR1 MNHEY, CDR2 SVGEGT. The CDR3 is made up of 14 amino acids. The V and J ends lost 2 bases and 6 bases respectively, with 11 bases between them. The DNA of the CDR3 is TGTGCCAGCAGTTACGTGGGCGACCTTCAGCCCCAGCATTTT. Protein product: CASSYVGDLQPQHF.